A selection of T cell receptor beta chains follows, all from one sample in a study of brain T cells in children with intractable seizures. Some clones are missing from TCRdb's copy, which holds only in-frame ones; the method was immunoSEQ multiplex PCR. Of hundreds of thousands of clones detected, over 85% appear once; the ten largest clones hold under 7%. Specimen: peripheral blood, collected about 5 months after surgery. Every receptor here comes from a boy in the first two years of life with tuberous sclerosis and intractable seizures. Both conserved end residues are part of each CDR3. A D gene is named only where the DNA matches it firmly. For some rows the clone size is stated as once, few or many, or as a class when expanded; others skip it.

-	TRBV2	-	TRBJ1-1	TGTGCCAGCAGTGGTCTAGTGGGCTCCTTACCTTTCTTT	CASSGLVGSLPFF
-	TRBV3-1/TRBV3-2	-	TRBJ2-7	TGTGCCAGCAGCCCGAGGACGGCAGGGTACGGCGAGCAGTACTTC	CASSPRTAGYGEQYF
once	TRBV28	-	TRBJ2-2	TGTGCCAGCAGTTTAGATAGGCTGAACACCGGGGAGCTGTTTTTT	CASSLDRLNTGELFF
-	TRBV5-4	-	TRBJ2-2	TGTGCCAGCAGCGGGCTGCGGGGGCAATTCTCCGGGGAGCTGTTTTTT	CASSGLRGQFSGELFF
-	TRBV6-1	-	TRBJ2-7	TGTGCCAGCAGTGAAACAGGAGGGGGTGAGCAGTACTTC	CASSETGGGEQYF
-	TRBV29-1	-	TRBJ1-2	TGCAGCGTTGTTGGGGATGGCTACACCTTC	CSVVGDGYTF
-	TRBV27	-	TRBJ1-2	TGTGCCAGCGGATCGCAGGTTAACTATGGCTACACCTTC	CASGSQVNYGYTF
-	TRBV25-1	-	TRBJ2-5	TGTGCCAGCACCTCGGAGGGGAGGCAAGAGACCCAGTACTTC	CASTSEGRQETQYF
-	TRBV11-3	-	TRBJ2-1	TGTGCCAGCAGCTTGAGTGGGGGCAATGAGCAGTTCTTC	CASSLSGGNEQFF
-	TRBV9	-	TRBJ2-2	TGTGCCAGCAGCTCCAGGGTCCCCGGGGAGCTGTTTTTT	CASSSRVPGELFF
-	TRBV6-5	-	TRBJ2-5	TGTGCCAGCAGTTTCCGGGAGTTATGGGAGACCCAGTACTTC	CASSFRELWETQYF
-	TRBV20-1	-	TRBJ2-1	TGCAGTGCTCCGGATTACAATGAGCAGTTCTTC	CSAPDYNEQFF
-	TRBV15	TRBD1	TRBJ2-3	TGTGCCACCAGCAGTAGGGGACAGGGTAGGGATACGCAGTATTTT	CATSSRGQGRDTQYF
-	TRBV19	TRBD1	TRBJ1-1	TGTGCCAGTAGCCCCCGGGACAGTGGATGGAACACTGAAGCTTTCTTT	CASSPRDSGWNTEAFF
-	TRBV24-1	-	TRBJ2-7	TGTGCCTCTTCAAGTGGGGCACTCTACGAGCAGTACTTC	CASSSGALYEQYF
-	TRBV18	TRBD1	TRBJ1-2	TGTGCCAGCTCACCACAGGGGGCGCTCGGCTACACCTTC	CASSPQGALGYTF
-	TRBV30	-	TRBJ2-6	TGTGCCTGGACCCAGAGGGGGGCCAACGTCCTGACTTTC	CAWTQRGANVLTF
once	TRBV28	-	TRBJ1-1	TGTGCCAGCAGTTCCCCAGAATTCCTGAACACTGAAGCTTTCTTT	CASSSPEFLNTEAFF
-	TRBV19	TRBD1	TRBJ1-6	TGTGCCAGTAGCGGACAGGGGATTTCACCCCTCCACTTT	CASSGQGISPLHF
-	TRBV27	-	TRBJ2-7	TGTGCCAGCAGTTTAGGGGTCCTCTACGAGCAGTACTTC	CASSLGVLYEQYF
-	TRBV19	TRBD1	TRBJ1-1	TGTGCCTCAAGGATACAGGGGGCCCTTACCAACACTGAAGCTTTCTTT	CASRIQGALTNTEAFF
once	TRBV7-2	TRBD2	TRBJ2-1	TGTGCCAGCAGCCTGGAGGTAGAGACTAGCGGGATCCATGAGCAGTTCTTC	CASSLEVETSGIHEQFF
-	TRBV12-3/TRBV12-4	-	TRBJ1-1	TGTGCCAGCAGTTTTGGGAACACTGAAGCTTTCTTT	CASSFGNTEAFF
-	TRBV3-1/TRBV3-2	TRBD1	TRBJ1-5	TGTGCCAGCAGCCATAGCGACAGGGGGCGGTATAGCAATCAGCCCCAGCATTTT	CASSHSDRGRYSNQPQHF
-	TRBV12-5	-	TRBJ1-5	TGTGCTAGTGAGTCCGGGGATGGCAATCAGCCCCAGCATTTT	CASESGDGNQPQHF
-	TRBV30	TRBD2	TRBJ2-2	TGTGCCTGGAGTGTAGGGAGGGGCACCGGGGAGCTGTTTTTT	CAWSVGRGTGELFF
-	TRBV7-3	TRBD1	TRBJ1-1	TGTGCCAGCAGCCCGACAGGGGGCGCGGGGACTGAAGCTTTCTTT	CASSPTGGAGTEAFF
-	TRBV30	-	TRBJ1-1	TGTGCCTGGAGGATGAACACTGAAGCTTTCTTT	CAWRMNTEAFF
-	TRBV7-7	TRBD2	TRBJ2-7	TGTGCTAGCAGCCCGGGACTAGCCCCTCCGACCCCCTACGAGCAGTACTTC	CASSPGLAPPTPYEQYF
-	TRBV7-9	-	TRBJ1-2	TGTGCCAGCAGCTTAGGGACTGACCAAGACTATGGCTACACCTTC	CASSLGTDQDYGYTF
-	TRBV27	-	TRBJ1-1	TGTGCCAGCAGTTCCCGACAGGTGGCGAACACTGAAGCTTTCTTT	CASSSRQVANTEAFF
-	TRBV7-3	-	TRBJ2-2	TGTGCCAGCAGTAGCAACGGGGGCACCGGGGAGCTGTTTTTT	CASSSNGGTGELFF
-	TRBV7-9	-	TRBJ2-5	TGTGCCAGCAGCAACAGAATTGACCGGAGAGAGACCCAGTACTTC	CASSNRIDRRETQYF
-	TRBV11-1	-	TRBJ2-1	TGTGCCAGCAGCTTAGTGGATTACGGGGTTAATGAGCAGTTCTTC	CASSLVDYGVNEQFF
-	TRBV7-6	-	TRBJ1-5	TGTGCCAGCAGCTCAGAGGGGGGGCAATCGGCCCAGCATTTT	CASSSEGGQSAQHF
-	TRBV11-2	TRBD2	TRBJ2-1	TGTGCCAGCAGAGGTGCGGTAGGTACTAGCGGCTACAATGAGCAGTTCTTC	CASRGAVGTSGYNEQFF
-	TRBV7-3	TRBD1	TRBJ1-1	TGTGCCAGCAGCTTGACAGGGGGTGAAGCTTTCTTT	CASSLTGGEAFF
-	TRBV27	-	TRBJ2-7	TGTGCCAGCAGTTTATCGGTCCAGCACGAGCAGTACTTC	CASSLSVQHEQYF
-	TRBV27	-	TRBJ1-2	TGTGCCAGCAGTCCAAGTCCAGGGGACCGTTCTAATGGCTACACCTTC	CASSPSPGDRSNGYTF
-	TRBV14	-	TRBJ2-1	TGTGCCAGCAGCCAAGATGGAGGACTCGGATGGGATGAGCAGTTCTTC	CASSQDGGLGWDEQFF
-	TRBV6-5	TRBD2	TRBJ2-7	TGTGCCAGCAGACTCACTAGCGGGGGGGCCTACGAGCAGTACTTC	CASRLTSGGAYEQYF
-	TRBV5-6	-	TRBJ2-1	TGTGCCAGCAGCTCGACAGTTTACAATGAGCAGTTCTTC	CASSSTVYNEQFF
-	TRBV13	TRBD1	TRBJ1-2	TGTGCCAGCAGCTTCCGTACAGGGGGCGGGAACTATGGCTACACCTTC	CASSFRTGGGNYGYTF
-	TRBV7-9	-	TRBJ2-7	TGTGCCAGCAGCCCTCAGGGGAGGCCCAGGGACGAGCAGTACTTC	CASSPQGRPRDEQYF
-	TRBV19	TRBD1	TRBJ2-1	TGTGCCAGTAGTATCGGGACAGGGGTGGCCAATGAGCAGTTCTTC	CASSIGTGVANEQFF
-	TRBV4-1	-	TRBJ1-6	TGCGCCAGCAGCCATTACCTCAGGGCGAGGGATTCACCCCTCCACTTT	CASSHYLRARDSPLHF
-	TRBV19	-	TRBJ1-1	TGTGCCAGTAGTATAGGAGCAGGAATGAACACTGAAGCTTTCTTT	CASSIGAGMNTEAFF
-	TRBV7-3	-	TRBJ1-1	TGTGCCAGCAGCGCCGGGAAGAACACTGAAGCTTTCTTT	CASSAGKNTEAFF
-	TRBV7-9	-	TRBJ2-2	TGTGCCAGCAGCTTAGTTGGAGGGCAGGTCACCGGGGAGCTGTTTTTT	CASSLVGGQVTGELFF